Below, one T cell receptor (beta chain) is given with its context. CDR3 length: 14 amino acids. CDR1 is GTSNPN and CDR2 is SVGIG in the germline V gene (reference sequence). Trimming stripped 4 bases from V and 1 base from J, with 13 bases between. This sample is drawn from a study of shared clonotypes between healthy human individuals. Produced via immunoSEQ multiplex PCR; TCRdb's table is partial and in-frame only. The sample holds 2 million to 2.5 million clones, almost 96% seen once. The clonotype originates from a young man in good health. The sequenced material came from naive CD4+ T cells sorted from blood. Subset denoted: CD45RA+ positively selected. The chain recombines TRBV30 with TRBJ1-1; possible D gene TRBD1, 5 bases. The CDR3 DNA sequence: TGTGCCTGGAACCTGCGGACAAAGAACACTGAAGCTTTCTTT. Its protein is CAWNLRTKNTEAFF. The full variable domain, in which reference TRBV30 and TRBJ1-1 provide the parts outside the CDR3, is SQTIHQWPATLVQPVGSPLSLECTVEGTSNPNLYWYRQAAGRGLQLLFYSVGIGQISSEVPQNLSASRPQDRQFILSSKKLLLSDSGFYLCAWNLRTKNTEAFFGQGTRLTVV.